The 3 T cell receptor beta chains listed next were all sequenced from one sample in a study of cytomegalovirus exposure and HLA in healthy donors (dated by TCRdb to 2016 to 2017). The library relied on the immunoSEQ multiplex PCR assay. For the multiplex PCR, a mixture combining 60 forward primers for TCR Vbeta segments and 13 reverse primers for TCR Jbeta segments was used. This immuneACCESS table, as held by TCRdb, lists in-frame sequences with V and J called but not all clones. Of the missing ones, under half trace to an unresolved V gene in checked studies; the others have no known cause. The sample table records some 88,000 clones; approximately 71% of these occur just once. Of the sample, about a sixth is held by the ten largest clones. The specimen was PBMCs. The origin of the receptors is a woman between 18 and 30 years old in good health and CMV-seropositive.

This clone is classed as large. The chain recombines TRBV4-3 with TRBJ2-3; D perhaps matches TRBD2 (5 bases). Deletions cut 0 bases from V and 3 bases from J, with 10 bases between. This CDR3 region has 15 residues. CDR1 is LGHNA, CDR2 YSLEER, per germline. CDR3: CASSQDRLATDTQYF. CDR3 nucleotide sequence: TGCGCCAGCAGCCAAGATCGGCTAGCTACAGATACGCAGTATTTT.

The V gene is TRBV11-2, the J gene TRBJ1-4; the match to TRBD1 covers 8 bases. The CDR3 runs 16 residues. After removal of 3 bases from V and 7 bases from J, the junction contained 10 bases not matched to a gene. Germline-derived CDR1 and CDR2 are SGHAT and FQNNGV. The CDR3 here is CASSFSGGGGSEKLFF. The CDR3 nucleotides read TGTGCCAGCAGCTTCTCAGGGGGCGGGGGTAGTGAAAAACTGTTTTTT.

The chain is built from TRBV28 and TRBJ1-1; 9 bases line up with TRBD1. J was trimmed by 6 bases and V by 2 bases; bases with no gene match: 13. The germline gives CDR1 MDHEN, CDR2 SYDVKM. This CDR3 contains 17 residues. The CDR3 here is CASSLRDRVAKLAEAFF. CDR3 DNA sequence: TGTGCCAGCAGTTTAAGGGACAGGGTCGCCAAGCTGGCTGAAGCTTTCTTT.